The source of this T cell receptor (beta chain) is a study of blood T cells in healthy people across ages. CDR3 size: 17 residues. Trimming at V came to 1 base and at J to 2 bases, leaving 8 bases not matched to a gene. Germline lookup yields CDR1 MGHRA and CDR2 YSYEKL. Together with a sample-barcoded 5' primer, a J-beta primer mix was included in a second PCR lasting roughly 6 to 12 cycles. TCRdb fed the 5' RACE reads into MiXCR, producing one record per CDR3 protein. This table holds about 1.4 million distinct CDR3 sequences, roughly 60% found once. This clonotype was seen a handful of times. The J gene is TRBJ2-5, the V gene TRBV4-1, with 9 bases identical to TRBD2. The clonotype was recovered from a man between 18 and 35 years old in good health. Specimen: blood. CDR3 sequence reads: CASSQGDRAGGQETQYF. In DNA, the CDR3 is TGCGCCAGCAGCCAAGGGGACAGAGCGGGAGGACAAGAGACCCAGTACTTC.